What follows describes a single T cell receptor beta chain. There is no known antigen for this receptor. The input lacks base qualities; no much larger clone sits a single base away. Using the deep immunoSEQ assay, TCR CDR3 regions were amplified from genomic DNA by multiplex PCR. Genomic DNA extracted from each cell subset was distributed evenly over all wells of several immunoSEQ 96-well plates, and each plate served as one replicate. For sorted subsets, each replicate PCR was loaded with 150 to 250 ng genomic DNA, equivalent to about 33,000 T cell genomes. The purified libraries were quantified using a Qubit 3.0 fluorometer, sized with a Bioanalyzer 2100, and then quantified again using the KAPA Library Quantification kit. Every immunoSEQ 96-well plate was sequenced on a separate single-read 150-cycle Illumina NextSeq 550 flow cell. The study's processing was this. Because only junctional sequences without quality scores were contained in the immunoSEQ output, filtering matching that applied to full-length reads could not be performed. To assign V/J genes and CDR3, sequences were annotated using PyIR, a Python wrapper for IgBLAST v1.9, with IMGT germline references. Reads were filtered out if the reads had weak V/J assignments (E-value above 1e-6), no CDR3, stop codons, out-of-frame junctions, or ambiguous translated residues. V3J clonotypes were defined as sequences sharing an identical inferred V gene, J gene, and CDR3 amino acid sequence. To compute the percentage overlap between repertoires, the number of shared unique clonotypes was divided by the size of the smaller repertoire. RTK rarefaction, the Chao1 estimator, and Recon v2.1 estimates of unobserved clonotypes were used to assess repertoire richness. Generation probabilities for all TCRbeta clonotypes obtained by the gDNA method from several donors were computed using OLGA. TCRdb obtained this table from immuneACCESS and retained in-frame rearrangements with V and J assigned. These tables miss some clones; where compared with another copy, unresolved V genes account for less than half of the shortfall, and the remainder is unexplained. From that table come the V and J calls and clone size; the DNA was used to work out D and trimming. A total of roughly 1,500,000 clones appear in this sample, approximately 98.5% of them only once. About 0.34% of the sample belongs to the ten largest clones.

V is clipped by 0 bases and J by 2 bases, and the sequence between their germline boundaries is 12 bases long. CDR1 and CDR2 (SGHRS, YFSETQ) derive from the germline V gene. The CDR3 goes from the cysteine to the phenylalanine over 16 residues. The retained sequence is limited to the CDR3, 48 bases, with the frame set at the first base. The sample is drawn from a study of shared clonotypes between healthy human individuals (dated by TCRdb to the early 2020s). At the level of the whole study: The cohort included three men and a couple of women between 18 and 49 years of age. Per donor, three plates each were used for CD4 naive and CD4 memory, two for CD8 naive, and one for CD8 memory. To estimate repertoire size and how much clonotypes are shared between individuals, the study performed deep sequencing of blood TCR repertoires from roughly five healthy adults. Different laboratories and diverse techniques were used to prepare libraries and sequence TCR repertoires, to increase sequencing depth and limit assay-specific biases. Each donor's leukapheresis produced roughly between roughly 0.85 and 10 billion PBMCs. Beyond this particular receptor, the publication reports: Clonotypes shared by all four sorted-subset donors showed higher generation probabilities than non-shared clonotypes. Sharing across several donors was observed for roughly 5.4% of naive CD4, about 4% of naive CD8, about 2.3% of memory CD4, and about 0.38% of memory CD8 clonotypes. Pairwise subsampling led to the expectation that sequencing depth would affect the degree of clonotype sharing among donors. Incomplete sequencing was indicated by rarefaction of sorted-subset datasets, despite the large sequencing depth. Naive subsets generally had larger estimated clonotype richness than memory subsets did. Sampling was restricted to blood, and TCR repertoires in tissues likely differ from the TCR repertoires found in blood. Because the study included only a small number of donors, the genetic and exposure-history diversity represented was limited.

The donors were healthy, HIV-negative adults with no recently reported acute infections or vaccinations. Every donor was a Caucasian adult living in Nashville, Tennessee, USA. Magnetic negative selection was used to enrich CD4+ T cells, after which naive cells were positively selected on CD45RA and the negative fraction became the memory subset. After blood collection by leukapheresis, PBMCs were isolated using Ficoll-Histopaque density gradient centrifugation and then cryopreserved in the vapor phase of liquid nitrogen. Analytical flow cytometry was used to check the purity and quantity of every magnetically sorted T cell population. From each sorted fraction, genomic DNA was isolated and quantified by UV absorbance on a Nanodrop 2000c.

The material sequenced was naive CD4+ T cells sorted from blood. Interpreted using the paper, the cell subset or site label stands for: CD45RA+ positively selected. The TCR originated in a man aged 30 to 39 in good health. The chain was built from TRBV5-1 and TRBJ2-1; a weak D assignment points to TRBD2 (6 bases agree). The CDR3 protein sequence reads: CASSLGGSGTYNEQFF. The nucleotide sequence is TGCGCCAGCAGCTTGGGGGGTAGCGGAACCTACAATGAGCAGTTCTTC.